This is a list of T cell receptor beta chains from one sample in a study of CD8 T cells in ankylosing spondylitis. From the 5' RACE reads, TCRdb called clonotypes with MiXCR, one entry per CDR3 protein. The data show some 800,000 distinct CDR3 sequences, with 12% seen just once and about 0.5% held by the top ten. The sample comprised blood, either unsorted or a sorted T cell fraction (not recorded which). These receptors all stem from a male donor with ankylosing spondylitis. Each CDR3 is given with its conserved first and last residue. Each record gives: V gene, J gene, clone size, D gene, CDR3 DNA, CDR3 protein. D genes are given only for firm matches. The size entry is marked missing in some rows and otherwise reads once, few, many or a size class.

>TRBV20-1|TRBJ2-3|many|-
TGCAGTGTTGTGGGGTCCGGCACAGATACGCAGTATTTT
CSVVGSGTDTQYF
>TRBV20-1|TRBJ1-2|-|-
TGCAGTGCTAGAAGTACAGGGCTTGGCGCCTATGGCTACACCTTC
CSARSTGLGAYGYTF
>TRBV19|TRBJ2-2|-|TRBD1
TGTGCCAGTAGAGACAGGGGGGGAACCCGGGAGCTGTTTTTT
CASRDRGGTRELFF
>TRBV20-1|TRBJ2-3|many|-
TGCAGTGCTGGAACAGGCACAGATACGCAGTATTTT
CSAGTGTDTQYF
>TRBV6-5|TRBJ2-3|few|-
TGTGCCAGCAGTTCCCCGGACAAGAGCACAGATACGCAGTATTTT
CASSSPDKSTDTQYF
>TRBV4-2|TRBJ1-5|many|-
TGTGCCAGCAGCCAGGGGACATCTCAGCCCCAGCATTTT
CASSQGTSQPQHF
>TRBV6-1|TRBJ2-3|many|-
TGTGCCAGCAGCCGGGGGCAGGGAGATACGCAGTATTTT
CASSRGQGDTQYF
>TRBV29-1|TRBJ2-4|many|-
TGCAGCGTCTCAAACCCGGGACACCAGTACTTC
CSVSNPGHQYF
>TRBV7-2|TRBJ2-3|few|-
TGTGCCAGCAGCTTAGTAGGGGTTACCACAGATACGCAGTATTTT
CASSLVGVTTDTQYF
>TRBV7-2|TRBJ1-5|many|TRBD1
TGTGCCAGCAGCTTAACCCTACAGGGGACTAGCAATCAGCCCCAGCATTTT
CASSLTLQGTSNQPQHF
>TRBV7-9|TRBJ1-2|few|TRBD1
TGTGCCAGCAGCTTACCCGGACAGGGGGTACACACCTTC
CASSLPGQGVHTF
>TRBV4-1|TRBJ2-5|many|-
TGCGCCAGCAGCCAAGATGTTTTCCAGGGGCCCGGTAGGACCCAGTACTTC
CASSQDVFQGPGRTQYF
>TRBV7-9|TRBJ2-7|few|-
TGTGCCAGCAGCTTAATTCGAGGAGAAGCAAACGAGCAGTACTTC
CASSLIRGEANEQYF